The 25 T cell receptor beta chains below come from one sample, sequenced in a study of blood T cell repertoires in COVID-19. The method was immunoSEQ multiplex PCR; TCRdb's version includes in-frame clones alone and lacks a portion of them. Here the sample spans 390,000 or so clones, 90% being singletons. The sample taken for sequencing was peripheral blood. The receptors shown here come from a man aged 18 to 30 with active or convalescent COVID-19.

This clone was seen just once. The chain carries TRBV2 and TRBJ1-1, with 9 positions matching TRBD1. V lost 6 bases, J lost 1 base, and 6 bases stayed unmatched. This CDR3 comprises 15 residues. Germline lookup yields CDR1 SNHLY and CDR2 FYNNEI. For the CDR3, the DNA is TGTGCCAGCAGAGGTACAGGGGGCAAGAACACTGAAGCTTTCTTT. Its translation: CASRGTGGKNTEAFF.

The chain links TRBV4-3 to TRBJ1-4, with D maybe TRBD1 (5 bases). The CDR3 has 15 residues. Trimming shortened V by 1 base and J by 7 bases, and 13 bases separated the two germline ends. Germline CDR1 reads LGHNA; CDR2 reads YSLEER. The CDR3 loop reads CASSQGQGWVEKLFF. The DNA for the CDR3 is TGCGCCAGCAGCCAAGGGCAGGGTTGGGTTGAAAAACTGTTTTTT.

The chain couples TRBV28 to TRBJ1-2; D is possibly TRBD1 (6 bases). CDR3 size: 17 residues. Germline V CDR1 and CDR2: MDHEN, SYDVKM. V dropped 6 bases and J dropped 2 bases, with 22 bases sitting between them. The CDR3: CASRQSTKTGSNYGYTF. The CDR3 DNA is TGTGCCAGCAGGCAAAGCACAAAAACAGGGTCGAACTATGGCTACACCTTC.

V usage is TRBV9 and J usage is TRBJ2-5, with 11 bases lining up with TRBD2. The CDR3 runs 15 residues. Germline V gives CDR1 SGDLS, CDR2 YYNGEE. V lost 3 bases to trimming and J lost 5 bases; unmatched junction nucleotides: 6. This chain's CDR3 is CASSGSGGAIETQYF. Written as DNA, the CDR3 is TGTGCCAGCAGCGGTAGCGGGGGGGCTATTGAGACCCAGTACTTC.

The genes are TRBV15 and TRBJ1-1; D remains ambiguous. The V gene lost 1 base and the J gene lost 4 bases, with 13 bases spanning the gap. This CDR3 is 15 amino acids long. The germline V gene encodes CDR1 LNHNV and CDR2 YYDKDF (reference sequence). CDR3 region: CATSRGRVGSTEAFF. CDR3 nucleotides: TGTGCCACCAGCAGAGGGCGGGTTGGTAGCACTGAAGCTTTCTTT.

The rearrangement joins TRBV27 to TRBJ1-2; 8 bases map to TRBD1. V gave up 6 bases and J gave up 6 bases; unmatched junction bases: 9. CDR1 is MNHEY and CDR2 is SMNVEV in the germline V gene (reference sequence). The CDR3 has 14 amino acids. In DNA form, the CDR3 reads TGTGCCAGCAGAAGCCGGGACAGGTTGAATGGCTACACCTTC. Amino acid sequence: CASRSRDRLNGYTF.

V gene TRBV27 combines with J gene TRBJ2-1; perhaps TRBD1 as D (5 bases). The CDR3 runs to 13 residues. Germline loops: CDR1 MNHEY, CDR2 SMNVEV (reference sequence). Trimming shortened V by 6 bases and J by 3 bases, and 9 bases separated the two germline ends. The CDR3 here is CASRKGVYNEQFF. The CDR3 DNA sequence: TGTGCCAGCAGAAAAGGGGTCTACAATGAGCAGTTCTTC.

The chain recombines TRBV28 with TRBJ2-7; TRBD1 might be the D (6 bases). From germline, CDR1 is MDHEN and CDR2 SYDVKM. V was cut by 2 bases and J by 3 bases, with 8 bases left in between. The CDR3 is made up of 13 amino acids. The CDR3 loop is CASSLTGIYEQYF. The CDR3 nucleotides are TGTGCCAGCAGTTTAACAGGGATCTACGAGCAGTACTTC.

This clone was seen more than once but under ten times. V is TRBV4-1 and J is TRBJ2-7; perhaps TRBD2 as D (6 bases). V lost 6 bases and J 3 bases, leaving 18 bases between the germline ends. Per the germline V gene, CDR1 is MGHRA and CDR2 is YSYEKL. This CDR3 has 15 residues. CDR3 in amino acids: CASRQTTGGNYEQYF. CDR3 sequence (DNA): TGCGCCAGCAGGCAAACGACCGGAGGGAACTACGAGCAGTACTTC.

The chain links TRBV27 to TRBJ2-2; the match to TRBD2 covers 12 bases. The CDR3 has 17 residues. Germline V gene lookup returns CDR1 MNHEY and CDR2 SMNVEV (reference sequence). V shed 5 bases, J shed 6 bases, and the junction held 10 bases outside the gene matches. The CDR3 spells CASSQLAGGLRAGELFF. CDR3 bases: TGTGCCAGCAGTCAGCTAGCGGGAGGGTTAAGGGCCGGGGAGCTGTTTTTT.

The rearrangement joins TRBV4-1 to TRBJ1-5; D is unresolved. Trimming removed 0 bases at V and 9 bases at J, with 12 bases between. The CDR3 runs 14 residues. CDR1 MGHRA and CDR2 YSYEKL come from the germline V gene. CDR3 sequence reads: CASSQDLIGVPQHF. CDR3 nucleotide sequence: TGCGCCAGCAGCCAAGACCTTATCGGTGTGCCCCAGCATTTT.

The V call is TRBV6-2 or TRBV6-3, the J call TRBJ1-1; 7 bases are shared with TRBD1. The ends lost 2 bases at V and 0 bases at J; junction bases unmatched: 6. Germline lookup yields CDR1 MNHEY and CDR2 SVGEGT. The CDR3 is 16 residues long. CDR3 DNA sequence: TGTGCCAGCAGTTACCTAACAGGGGCTTTGAACACTGAAGCTTTCTTT. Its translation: CASSYLTGALNTEAFF.

CDR3 in amino acids: CASSLDGRAFYEQYF. CDR3 nucleotides: TGTGCCAGCAGCTTAGACGGGAGGGCCTTCTACGAGCAGTACTTC. This chain connects TRBV7-9 to TRBJ2-7; 8 nucleotides line up with TRBD2. Germline CDR1 SEHNR, CDR2 FQNEAQ (reference sequence). The CDR3 covers 15 residues. Trimming removed 1 base from V and 3 bases from J; junction bases left unmatched: 5.

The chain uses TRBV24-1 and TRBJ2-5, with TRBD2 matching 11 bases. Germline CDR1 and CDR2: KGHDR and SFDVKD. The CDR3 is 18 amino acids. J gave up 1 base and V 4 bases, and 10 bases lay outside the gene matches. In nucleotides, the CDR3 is TGTGCCACCAGTGACATCGGGACTAGCGGAGGCCGCCAAGAGACCCAGTACTTC. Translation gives CATSDIGTSGGRQETQYF.

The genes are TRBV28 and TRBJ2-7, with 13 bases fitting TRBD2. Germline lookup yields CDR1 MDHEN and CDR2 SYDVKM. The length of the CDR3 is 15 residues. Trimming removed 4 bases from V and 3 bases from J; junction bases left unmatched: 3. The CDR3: CASSYGLAGDYEQYF. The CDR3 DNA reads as TGTGCCAGCAGTTACGGACTAGCGGGAGACTACGAGCAGTACTTC.

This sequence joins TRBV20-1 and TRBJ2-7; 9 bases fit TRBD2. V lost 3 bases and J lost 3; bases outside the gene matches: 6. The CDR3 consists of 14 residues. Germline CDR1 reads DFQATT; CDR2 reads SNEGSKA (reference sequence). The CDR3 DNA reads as TGCAGTGCTAGTCCGGGACTAGCCTTCTACGAGCAGTACTTC. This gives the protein CSASPGLAFYEQYF.

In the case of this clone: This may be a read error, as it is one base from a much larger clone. In DNA form, the CDR3 reads TGTGCCAGCAGCCTACAGGGGTGGACTGAAGCTTTCTTT. Translation: CASSLQGWTEAFF. The chain links TRBV2 to TRBJ1-1; 7 bases fit TRBD1. The germline V gene has CDR1 SNHLY and CDR2 FYNNEI. This CDR3 has 13 amino acids. The V gene end was trimmed by 6 bases and the J gene end by 5 bases; junction bases not matched to a gene: 6.

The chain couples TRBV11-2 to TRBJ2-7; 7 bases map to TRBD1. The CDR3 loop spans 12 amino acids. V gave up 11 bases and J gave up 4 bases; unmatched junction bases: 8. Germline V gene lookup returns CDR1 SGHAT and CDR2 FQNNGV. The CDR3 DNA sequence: TGTGCCCCGAGGGACAGAGGATACGAGCAGTACTTC. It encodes CAPRDRGYEQYF. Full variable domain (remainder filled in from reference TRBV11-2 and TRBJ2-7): EAGVAQSPRYKIIEKRQSVAFWCNPISGHATLYWYQQILGQGPKLLIQFQNNGVVDDSQLPKDRFSAERLKGVDSTLKIQPAKLEDSAVYLCAPRDRGYEQYFGPGTRLTVT.

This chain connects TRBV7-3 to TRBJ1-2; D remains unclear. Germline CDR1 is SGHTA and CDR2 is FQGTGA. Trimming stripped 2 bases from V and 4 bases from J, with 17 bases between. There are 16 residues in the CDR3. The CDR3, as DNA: TGTGCCAGCAGCTTAGTGCCAGACAACAGAATCTATGGCTACACCTTC. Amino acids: CASSLVPDNRIYGYTF.

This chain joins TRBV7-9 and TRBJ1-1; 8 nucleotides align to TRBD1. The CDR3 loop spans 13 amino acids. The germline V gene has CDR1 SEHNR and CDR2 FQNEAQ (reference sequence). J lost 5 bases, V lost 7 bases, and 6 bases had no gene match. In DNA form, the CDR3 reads TGTGCCAGCAAACCAGGGGGCGGGACTGAAGCTTTCTTT. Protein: CASKPGGGTEAFF.

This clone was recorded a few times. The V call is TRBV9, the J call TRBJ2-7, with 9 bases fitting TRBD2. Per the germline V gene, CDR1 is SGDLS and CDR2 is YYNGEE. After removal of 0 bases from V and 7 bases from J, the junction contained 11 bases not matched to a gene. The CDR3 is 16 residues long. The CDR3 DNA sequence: TGTGCCAGCAGCGTAGAAGCGGCGGGGGGGCAAAGGGAGCAGTACTTC. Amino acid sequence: CASSVEAAGGQREQYF.

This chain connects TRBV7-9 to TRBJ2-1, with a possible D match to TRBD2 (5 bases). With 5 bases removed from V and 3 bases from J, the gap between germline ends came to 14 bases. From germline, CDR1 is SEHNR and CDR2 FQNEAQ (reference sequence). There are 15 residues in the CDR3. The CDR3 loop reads CASSNSSLYYNEQFF. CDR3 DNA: TGTGCCAGCAGCAATTCTAGCTTATACTACAATGAGCAGTTCTTC.

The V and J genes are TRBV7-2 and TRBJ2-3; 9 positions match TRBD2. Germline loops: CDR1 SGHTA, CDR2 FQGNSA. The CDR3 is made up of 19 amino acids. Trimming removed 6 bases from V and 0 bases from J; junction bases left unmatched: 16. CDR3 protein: CASSLGRGGLYSSTDTQYF. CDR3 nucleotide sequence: TGTGCCAGCAGTCTAGGGCGGGGGGGATTGTATTCTAGCACAGATACGCAGTATTTT.

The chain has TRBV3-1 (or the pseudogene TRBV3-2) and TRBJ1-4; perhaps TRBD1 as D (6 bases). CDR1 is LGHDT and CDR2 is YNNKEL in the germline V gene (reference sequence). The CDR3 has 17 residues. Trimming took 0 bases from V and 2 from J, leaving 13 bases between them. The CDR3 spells CASSQDGRGSTNEKLFF. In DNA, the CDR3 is TGTGCCAGCAGCCAAGACGGCAGGGGATCTACTAATGAAAAACTGTTTTTT.

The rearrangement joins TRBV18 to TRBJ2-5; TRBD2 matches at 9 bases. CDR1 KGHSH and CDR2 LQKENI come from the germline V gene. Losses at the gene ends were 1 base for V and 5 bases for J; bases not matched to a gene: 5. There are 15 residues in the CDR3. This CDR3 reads CASSPRRGGEETQYF. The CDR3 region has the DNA TGTGCCAGCTCACCACGGCGGGGGGGAGAGGAGACCCAGTACTTC. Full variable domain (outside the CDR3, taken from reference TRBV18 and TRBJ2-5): NAGVMQNPRHLVRRRGQEARLRCSPMKGHSHVYWYRQLPEEGLKFMVYLQKENIIDESGMPKERFSAEFPKEGPSILRIQQVVRGDSAAYFCASSPRRGGEETQYFGPGTRLLVL.